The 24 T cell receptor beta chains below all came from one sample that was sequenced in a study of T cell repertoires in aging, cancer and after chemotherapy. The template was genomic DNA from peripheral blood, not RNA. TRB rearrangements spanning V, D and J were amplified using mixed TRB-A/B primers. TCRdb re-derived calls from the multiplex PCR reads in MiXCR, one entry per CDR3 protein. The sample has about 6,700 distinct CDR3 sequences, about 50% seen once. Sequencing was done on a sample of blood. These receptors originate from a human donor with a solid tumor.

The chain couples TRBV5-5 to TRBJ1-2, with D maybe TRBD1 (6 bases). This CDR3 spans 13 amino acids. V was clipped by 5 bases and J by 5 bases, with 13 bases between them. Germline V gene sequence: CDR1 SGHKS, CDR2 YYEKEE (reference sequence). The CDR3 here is CASSFTGPYGYTF. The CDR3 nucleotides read TGTGCCAGCAGTTTTACAGGGCCTTATGGCTACACCTTC.

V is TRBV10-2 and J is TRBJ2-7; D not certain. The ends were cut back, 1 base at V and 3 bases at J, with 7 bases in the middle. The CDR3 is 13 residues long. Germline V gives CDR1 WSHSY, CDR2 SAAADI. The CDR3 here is CASSEYQDYEQYF. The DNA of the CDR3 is TGCGCCAGCAGTGAGTACCAGGACTACGAGCAGTACTTC.

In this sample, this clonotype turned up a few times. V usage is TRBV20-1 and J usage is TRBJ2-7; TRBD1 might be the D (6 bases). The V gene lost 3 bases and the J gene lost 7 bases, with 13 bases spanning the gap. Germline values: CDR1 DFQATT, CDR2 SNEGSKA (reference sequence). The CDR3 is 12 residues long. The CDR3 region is CSASNRAREQYF. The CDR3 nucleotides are TGCAGTGCTAGTAACAGGGCGCGAGAGCAGTACTTC.

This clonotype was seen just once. The CDR3 is CASSLWTGSNQPQHF. The CDR3 DNA follows: TGTGCCAGCAGTCTATGGACAGGTAGCAATCAGCCCCAGCATTTT. The chain uses TRBV27 and TRBJ1-5, with 7 bases identical to TRBD1. The CDR3 loop spans 15 amino acids. Germline CDR1 reads MNHEY; CDR2 reads SMNVEV (reference sequence). With V trimmed by 5 bases and J by 0 bases, 4 bases remained unmatched.

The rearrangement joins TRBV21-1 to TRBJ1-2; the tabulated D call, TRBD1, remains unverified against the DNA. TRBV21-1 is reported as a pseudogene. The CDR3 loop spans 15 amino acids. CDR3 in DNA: TGTGCCAGCAGCAAAGGGGGGGGACGCCACTATGGCTACACCTTC. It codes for CASSKGGGRHYGYTF.

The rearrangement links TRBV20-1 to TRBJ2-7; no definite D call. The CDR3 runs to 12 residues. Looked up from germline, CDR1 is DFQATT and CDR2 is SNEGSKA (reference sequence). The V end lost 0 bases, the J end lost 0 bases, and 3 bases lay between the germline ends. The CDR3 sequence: CSARDNSYEQYF. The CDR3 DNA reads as TGCAGTGCTAGAGACAACTCCTACGAGCAGTACTTC.

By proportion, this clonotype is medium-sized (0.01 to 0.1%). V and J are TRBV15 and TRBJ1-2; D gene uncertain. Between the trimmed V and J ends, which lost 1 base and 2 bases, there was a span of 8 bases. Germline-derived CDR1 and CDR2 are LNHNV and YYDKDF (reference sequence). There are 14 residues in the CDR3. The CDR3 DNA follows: TGTGCCACCAGCAGAGTAGTAGCAAACTATGGCTACACCTTC. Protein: CATSRVVANYGYTF. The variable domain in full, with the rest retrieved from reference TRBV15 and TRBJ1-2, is DAMVIQNPRYQVTQFGKPVTLSCSQTLNHNVMYWYQQKSSQAPKLLFHYYDKDFNNEADTPDNFQSRRPNTSFCFLDIRSPGLGDTAMYLCATSRVVANYGYTFGSGTRLTVV.

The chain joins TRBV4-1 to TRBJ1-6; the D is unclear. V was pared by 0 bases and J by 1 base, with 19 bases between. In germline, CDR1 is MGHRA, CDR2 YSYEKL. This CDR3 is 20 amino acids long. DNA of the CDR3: TGCGCCAGCAGCCAAGATAGTTCAGGCACGCTTGGTTCCTATAATTCACCCCTCCACTTT. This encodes CASSQDSSGTLGSYNSPLHF.

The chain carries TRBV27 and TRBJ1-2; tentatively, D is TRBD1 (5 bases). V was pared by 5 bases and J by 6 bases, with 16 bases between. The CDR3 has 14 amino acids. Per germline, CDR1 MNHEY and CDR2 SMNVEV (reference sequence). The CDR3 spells CASSAWDGSNGYTF. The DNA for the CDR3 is TGTGCCAGCAGTGCGTGGGACGGCTCAAATGGCTACACCTTC.

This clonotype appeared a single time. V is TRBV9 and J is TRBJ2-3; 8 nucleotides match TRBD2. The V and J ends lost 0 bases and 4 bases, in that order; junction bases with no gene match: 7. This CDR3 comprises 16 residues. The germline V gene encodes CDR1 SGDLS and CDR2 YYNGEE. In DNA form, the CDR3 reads TGTGCCAGCAGCGTAGTAGAGCGGGGGATTGCAGATACGCAGTATTTT. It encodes CASSVVERGIADTQYF.

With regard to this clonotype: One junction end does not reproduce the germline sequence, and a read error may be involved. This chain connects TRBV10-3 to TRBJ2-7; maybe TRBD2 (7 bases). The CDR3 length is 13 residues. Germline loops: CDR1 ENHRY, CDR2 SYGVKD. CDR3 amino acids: CAIGGGAFPEQYF. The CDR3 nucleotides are TGCGCCATTGGAGGGGGGGCGTTCCCCGAGCAGTACTTC.

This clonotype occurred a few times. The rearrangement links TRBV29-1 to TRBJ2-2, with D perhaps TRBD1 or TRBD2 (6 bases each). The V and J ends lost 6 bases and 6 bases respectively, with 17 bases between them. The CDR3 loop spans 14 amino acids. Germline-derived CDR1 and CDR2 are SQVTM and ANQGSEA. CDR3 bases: TGCAGCGTCGCGGGACAAGTAGAGGCCGGGGAGCTGTTTTTT. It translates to CSVAGQVEAGELFF.

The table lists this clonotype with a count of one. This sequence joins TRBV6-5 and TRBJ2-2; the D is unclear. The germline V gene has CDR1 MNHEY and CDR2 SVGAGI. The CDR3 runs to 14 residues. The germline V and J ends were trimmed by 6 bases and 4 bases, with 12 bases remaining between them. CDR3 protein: CASRTPAVTGELFF. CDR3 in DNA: TGTGCCAGCAGGACCCCGGCAGTCACCGGGGAGCTGTTTTTT.

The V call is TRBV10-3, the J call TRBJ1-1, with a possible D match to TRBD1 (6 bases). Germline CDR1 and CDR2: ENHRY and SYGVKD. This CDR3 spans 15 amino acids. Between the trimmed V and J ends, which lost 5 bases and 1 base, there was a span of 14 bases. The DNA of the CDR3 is TGTGCCATCAGTTGGAATGGACAGCCGAACACTGAAGCTTTCTTT. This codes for CAISWNGQPNTEAFF.

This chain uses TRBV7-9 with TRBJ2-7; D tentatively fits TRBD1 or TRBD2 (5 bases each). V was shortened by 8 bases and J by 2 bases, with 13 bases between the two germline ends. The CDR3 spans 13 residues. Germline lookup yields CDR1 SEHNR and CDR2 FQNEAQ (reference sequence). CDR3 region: CASEGQRTYEQYF. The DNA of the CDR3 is TGTGCCAGCGAGGGGCAAAGGACCTACGAGCAGTACTTC.

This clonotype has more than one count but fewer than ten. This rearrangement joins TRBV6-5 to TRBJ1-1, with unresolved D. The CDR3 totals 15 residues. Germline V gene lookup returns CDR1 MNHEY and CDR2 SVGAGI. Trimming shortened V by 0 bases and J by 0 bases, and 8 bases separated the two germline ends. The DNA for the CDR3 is TGTGCCAGCAGTTACTCGCCGATGATGAACACTGAAGCTTTCTTT. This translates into CASSYSPMMNTEAFF.

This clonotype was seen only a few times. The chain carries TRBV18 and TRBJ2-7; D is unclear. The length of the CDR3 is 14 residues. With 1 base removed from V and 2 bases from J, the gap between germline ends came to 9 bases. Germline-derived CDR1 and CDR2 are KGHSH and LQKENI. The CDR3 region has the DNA TGTGCCAGCTCACCACTTGAGGATCCCTACGAGCAGTACTTC. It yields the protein CASSPLEDPYEQYF.

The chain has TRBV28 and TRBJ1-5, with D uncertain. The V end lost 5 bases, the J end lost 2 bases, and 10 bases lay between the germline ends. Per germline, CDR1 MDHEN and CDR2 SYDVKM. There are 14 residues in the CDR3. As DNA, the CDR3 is TGTGCCAGCAGTGACCAGTTTGGCAATCAGCCCCAGCATTTT. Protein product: CASSDQFGNQPQHF.

The CDR3 protein is CASSLVDRGYTEAFF. In DNA, the CDR3 is TGTGCCAGCAGCTTAGTTGACAGGGGATACACTGAAGCTTTCTTT. The chain recombines TRBV11-2 with TRBJ1-1; 8 nucleotides agree with TRBD1. This CDR3 has 15 residues. CDR1 and CDR2 from the germline V gene are SGHAT and FQNNGV. Unmatched junction bases numbered 4, after V lost 1 base and J lost 3 bases. Looking up the rest from reference TRBV11-2 and TRBJ1-1 gives the full variable domain: EAGVAQSPRYKIIEKRQSVAFWCNPISGHATLYWYQQILGQGPKLLIQFQNNGVVDDSQLPKDRFSAERLKGVDSTLKIQPAKLEDSAVYLCASSLVDRGYTEAFFGQGTRLTVV.

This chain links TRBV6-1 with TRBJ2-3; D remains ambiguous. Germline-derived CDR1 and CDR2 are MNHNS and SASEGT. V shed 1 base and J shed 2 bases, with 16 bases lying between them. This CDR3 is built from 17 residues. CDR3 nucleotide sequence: TGTGCCAGCAGTGAAGGGGGTCCCCCCAGACACACAGATACGCAGTATTTT. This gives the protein CASSEGGPPRHTDTQYF.

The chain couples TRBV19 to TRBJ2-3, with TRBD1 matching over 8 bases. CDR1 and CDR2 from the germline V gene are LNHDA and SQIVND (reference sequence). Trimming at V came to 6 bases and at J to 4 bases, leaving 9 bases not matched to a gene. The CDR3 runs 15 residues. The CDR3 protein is CASRGRQGRADTQYF. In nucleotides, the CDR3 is TGTGCCAGTAGGGGCAGACAGGGGCGGGCAGATACGCAGTATTTT.

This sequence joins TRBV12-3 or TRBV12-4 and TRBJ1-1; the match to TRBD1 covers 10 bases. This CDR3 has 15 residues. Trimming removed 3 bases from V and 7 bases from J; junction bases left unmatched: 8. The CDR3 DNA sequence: TGTGCCAGCAGTTTCGGACAGGGGGGGGCGGTTGAAGCTTTCTTT. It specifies CASSFGQGGAVEAFF.

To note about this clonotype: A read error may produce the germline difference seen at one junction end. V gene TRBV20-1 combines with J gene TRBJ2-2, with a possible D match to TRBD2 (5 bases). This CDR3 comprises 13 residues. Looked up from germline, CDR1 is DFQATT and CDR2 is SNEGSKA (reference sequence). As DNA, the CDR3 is TGCAGTGCTAGAGTCAGCTCCACCGGGGTGCTGTTTTTT. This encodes CSARVSSTGVLFF.

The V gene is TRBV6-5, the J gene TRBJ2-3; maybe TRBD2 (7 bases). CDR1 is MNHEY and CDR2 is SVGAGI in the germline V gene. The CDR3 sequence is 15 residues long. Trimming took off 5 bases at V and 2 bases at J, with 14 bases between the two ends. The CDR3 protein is CASSEGGGHTDTQYF. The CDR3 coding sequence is TGTGCCAGCAGTGAAGGGGGGGGGCACACAGATACGCAGTATTTT.